The following is a T cell receptor beta chain sequence with its context. Trimming took off 5 bases at V and 12 bases at J, with 14 bases between the two ends. The CDR3 spans 12 residues. Per the germline V gene, CDR1 is SGHAT and CDR2 is FQNNGV. These data are taken from a study of blood T cell repertoires in COVID-19. Sequencing was performed with immunoSEQ multiplex PCR; in TCRdb, only in-frame clones are kept and a portion is missing. The sample consists of approximately 250,000 clones, roughly 84% of them appearing once. Material: peripheral blood. The source of this sequence is a middle-aged woman who had recovered from COVID-19. This chain joins TRBV11-2 and TRBJ2-4; tentatively, D is TRBD1 (6 bases). The CDR3 region has the DNA TGTGCCAGCAGCACGGACAGCGTCTCTCAGTACTTC. This gives the protein CASSTDSVSQYF. Full variable domain (outside the CDR3, taken from reference TRBV11-2 and TRBJ2-4): EAGVAQSPRYKIIEKRQSVAFWCNPISGHATLYWYQQILGQGPKLLIQFQNNGVVDDSQLPKDRFSAERLKGVDSTLKIQPAKLEDSAVYLCASSTDSVSQYFGAGTRLSVL.